The present T cell receptor beta chain was sequenced within a study of shared clonotypes between healthy human individuals. Healthy adults negative for HIV, lacking recent acute infections or vaccinations, served as donors. At a deep level, the assay was run. This table comes from immunoSEQ multiplex PCR, and its TCRdb copy is limited to in-frame clones, with some not included. The sample has 450,000 to 500,000 clones, roughly 80% seen once. About this clone: As yet, its antigen is unknown.

Study-level results: Only a few donors were included, so the genetic and exposure-history diversity represented was limited.

With V trimmed by 4 bases and J by 8 bases, 8 bases remained unmatched. Germline V lookup: CDR1 SGHRS, CDR2 YFSETQ. The CDR3 totals 13 residues. The clonotype originates from a woman aged 40-49 years in good health. Some clones in this sample may be carry-over from other donors' samples. The chain combines TRBV5-1 with TRBJ1-2; 7 nucleotides align to TRBD1. Sequencing used PBMCs. The CDR3: CASSLDRAGGYTF. The CDR3 DNA is TGCGCCAGCAGCCTAGACAGGGCTGGGGGCTACACCTTC.